This passage covers 27 T cell receptor beta chains from one sample sequenced in a study of Graves' ophthalmopathy and Graves' hyperthyroidism. Using RNA transcripts, the TCR beta CDR3 regions were amplified. First-round RT-PCR with HTBI primers preceded a second-round multiplex PCR. One entry per CDR3 protein, called by TCRdb with MiXCR from the multiplex PCR reads. In the table there are some 370,000 distinct CDR3 sequences, about a sixth of which are singletons. The sequenced material came from peripheral blood. All receptors come from an adult woman with stable Graves' hyperthyroidism.

This clonotype was seen many times. This chain uses TRBV4-1 with TRBJ2-7, with D possibly TRBD1 on 5 matching bases. V was trimmed by 3 bases and J by 5 bases, leaving 29 bases between them. From germline, CDR1 is MGHRA and CDR2 YSYEKL. The CDR3 has 19 residues. The CDR3: CASSHLRTLNDLGTNEQYF. In DNA form, the CDR3 reads TGCGCCAGCAGCCACCTGCGGACACTAAATGATCTGGGCACTAACGAGCAGTACTTC.

This clonotype was detected ten times or more. This sequence joins TRBV6-2 or TRBV6-3 and TRBJ1-1, with unresolved D. Trimming removed 5 bases at V and 6 bases at J, with 13 bases between. The CDR3 totals 13 residues. Per the germline V gene, CDR1 is MNHEY and CDR2 is SVGEGT. In DNA, the CDR3 is TGTGCCAGCAGTCGGGTGTCCCTCCCTGAAGCTTTCTTT. Amino acid sequence: CASSRVSLPEAFF.

The V gene is TRBV19, the J gene TRBJ2-7; 8 bases fit TRBD1. Germline CDR1 and CDR2: LNHDA and SQIVND (reference sequence). The J segment lost 1 base and the V segment lost 9 bases, leaving 14 bases of the junction unmatched. The CDR3 runs to 16 residues. This CDR3 is CASNERGTGGSYEQYF. The CDR3 DNA is TGTGCCAGCAACGAAAGGGGTACAGGGGGGTCCTACGAGCAGTACTTC.

This clonotype has a handful of counts. The rearrangement links TRBV29-1 to TRBJ1-3; 7 positions agree with TRBD1. Germline CDR1 is SQVTM and CDR2 is ANQGSEA. V was clipped by 4 bases and J by 4 bases; unmatched bases: 7. The CDR3 is made up of 14 amino acids. Written as DNA, the CDR3 is TGCAGCGTTGTACCGGACAGGTCCGGAAACACCATATATTTT. This encodes CSVVPDRSGNTIYF.

The genes are TRBV28 and TRBJ2-5, with no clear D. Deletions cut 4 bases from V and 5 bases from J, with 8 bases between. The CDR3 has 12 amino acids. Germline V lookup: CDR1 MDHEN, CDR2 SYDVKM. In DNA form, the CDR3 reads TGTGCCAGCAGTTCCCCGTATGAGACCCAGTACTTC. Its translation is CASSSPYETQYF.

This clonotype was counted only a few times. The CDR3 region is CASSYNGTVSSYNEQFF. CDR3 coding DNA: TGTGCCAGCAGTTATAACGGGACAGTTAGCTCCTACAATGAGCAGTTCTTC. The V gene is TRBV6-5, the J gene TRBJ2-1, with 7 positions matching TRBD1. Per the germline V gene, CDR1 is MNHEY and CDR2 is SVGAGI. The CDR3 is made up of 17 amino acids. V lost 3 bases and J lost 0; bases outside the gene matches: 8.

At least ten counts were recorded for this clonotype. The chain combines TRBV6-1 with TRBJ2-2, with 7 bases aligning to TRBD1. This CDR3 has 16 residues. V gave up 6 bases and J gave up 3 bases; unmatched junction bases: 10. Per germline, CDR1 MNHNS and CDR2 SASEGT. The chain's CDR3 is CASRDPRGMYTGELFF. CDR3 nucleotides: TGTGCCAGCAGGGACCCCAGGGGGATGTACACCGGGGAGCTGTTTTTT.

This rearrangement joins TRBV20-1 to TRBJ1-5; a weak D match, TRBD1 (5 bases). The ends were cut back, 7 bases at V and 3 bases at J, with 10 bases in the middle. Germline CDR1 DFQATT, CDR2 SNEGSKA (reference sequence). The CDR3 length is 12 residues. CDR3 bases: TGCAGTGGGGTGGGGGACAATCAGCCCCAGCATTTT. It is translated as CSGVGDNQPQHF.

This clonotype occurred many times. The V and J genes are TRBV20-1 and TRBJ2-2; 10 nucleotides line up with TRBD2. CDR3 length: 15 residues. The germline CDR1 and CDR2 sequences are DFQATT and SNEGSKA (reference sequence). V lost 6 bases and J lost 1; bases outside the gene matches: 5. The CDR3 spells CSADRTSGNTGELFF. The CDR3 DNA reads as TGCAGTGCAGATCGGACTAGCGGGAACACCGGGGAGCTGTTTTTT.

The CDR3 region has the DNA TGTGCCAGCAGCCCTAGACCGGGCTACGAGCAGTACTTC. This translates into CASSPRPGYEQYF. The J gene is TRBJ2-7, the V gene TRBV9; D ambiguous. With 4 bases removed from V and 3 bases from J, the gap between germline ends came to 11 bases. Germline V gives CDR1 SGDLS, CDR2 YYNGEE. This CDR3 has 13 residues.

This clonotype has ten or more counts. The chain employs TRBV25-1 and TRBJ1-1; the match to TRBD1 covers 7 bases. The CDR3 is made up of 16 amino acids. Trimming took 9 bases from V and 5 from J; bases not matched to a gene: 18. The germline V gene encodes CDR1 MGHDK and CDR2 SYGVNS. Written as DNA, the CDR3 is TGTGCCAGACCCCCCCGGTCAGGGGGGGCGAGAACTGAAGCTTTCTTT. Protein product: CARPPRSGGARTEAFF.

This clonotype was observed many times. This chain connects TRBV28 to TRBJ2-4, with D possibly matching TRBD1 (5 bases). From germline, CDR1 is MDHEN and CDR2 SYDVKM. This CDR3 has 13 amino acids. Between the trimmed V and J ends, which lost 8 bases and 6 bases, there was a span of 14 bases. CDR3 DNA: TGTGCCAGCGGGGCCTCGTCGACAAACATTCAGTACTTC. It encodes CASGASSTNIQYF.

This clonotype was seen repeatedly, ten times or more. The chain has TRBV6-5 and TRBJ1-2, with unresolved D. Per the germline V gene, CDR1 is MNHEY and CDR2 is SVGAGI. The length of the CDR3 is 16 residues. V gave up 6 bases and J gave up 0 bases, with 17 bases separating them. DNA for the CDR3: TGTGCCAGCAGGCCGACTTTGACACCGACTAACTATGGCTACACCTTC. Amino acids: CASRPTLTPTNYGYTF.

This clonotype was seen repeatedly, ten times or more. This chain connects TRBV12-3 or TRBV12-4 to TRBJ1-1; 7 bases align to TRBD1. The CDR3 sequence is 13 residues long. V trimming: 5 bases; J trimming: 8 bases; junction bases outside the gene matches: 8. The CDR3 region has the DNA TGTGCCAGCAGTCTGGGACAGACAACCGAAGCTTTCTTT. This codes for CASSLGQTTEAFF.

This clonotype was counted ten times or more. This sequence joins TRBV4-3 and TRBJ2-5; the D is unclear. This CDR3 region has 14 residues. The germline V and J ends were trimmed by 0 bases and 5 bases, with 10 bases remaining between them. CDR1 is LGHNA and CDR2 is YSLEER in the germline V gene. Here the CDR3 reads CASSQEGYGETQYF. In DNA form, the CDR3 reads TGCGCCAGCAGCCAAGAAGGATACGGTGAGACCCAGTACTTC.

This clonotype was counted ten times or more. The chain joins TRBV19 to TRBJ2-7; 12 bases line up with TRBD1. V was pared by 4 bases and J by 4 bases, with 8 bases of the junction left unmatched. CDR1 and CDR2 from the germline V gene are LNHDA and SQIVND (reference sequence). There are 16 residues in the CDR3. The CDR3 nucleotides read TGTGCCAGTAGTACCGCCGGGACAGGGGGCGTATACGAGCAGTACTTC. Its protein product is CASSTAGTGGVYEQYF.

In regard to this clonotype: A much larger clone lies one base from this, so it may be a read error. DNA of the CDR3: TGCGCCAGCAGCCAAAATAGCGGGTCGAGCTACGAGCAGTACGTC. It yields the protein CASSQNSGSSYEQYV. V and J are TRBV4-1 and TRBJ2-7, with TRBD2 identical over 7 bases. Germline assignment: CDR1 MGHRA and CDR2 YSYEKL. This CDR3 has 15 residues. The V gene end was trimmed by 2 bases and the J gene end by 3 bases; junction bases not matched to a gene: 7.

Ten or more counts support this clonotype. This chain joins TRBV10-2 and TRBJ2-7; D is unclear. This CDR3 has 12 residues. Trimming left V 5 bases short and J 5 bases short, with 10 bases between. Germline CDR1 WSHSY, CDR2 SAAADI. The CDR3 loop reads CASSLTVDEQYF. CDR3 in DNA: TGCGCCAGCAGTCTAACAGTAGACGAGCAGTACTTC.

This clonotype was recorded at least ten times. The chain's CDR3 is CASSLAVTGGNTIYF. The CDR3 coding sequence is TGTGCCAGCAGCTTAGCGGTCACAGGCGGAAACACCATATATTTT. The V gene is TRBV7-2, the J gene TRBJ1-3; possibly TRBD1 for D (5 bases). The ends were cut back, 0 bases at V and 4 bases at J, with 10 bases in the middle. CDR1 SGHTA and CDR2 FQGNSA come from the germline V gene. The CDR3 sequence is 15 residues long.

The CDR3 bases are TGTGCCAGCTGCCAACGGAGCTCCTACGAGCAGTACGTC. Amino acid sequence: CASCQRSSYEQYV. This chain uses TRBV6-1 with TRBJ2-7; D not certain. Germline V lookup: CDR1 MNHNS, CDR2 SASEGT. The CDR3 is made up of 13 amino acids. V was shortened by 8 bases and J by 0 bases, with 11 bases between the two germline ends.

This clonotype was counted at least ten times. The rearrangement uses TRBV24-1 and TRBJ2-2; 8 bases fit TRBD1. Germline V lookup: CDR1 KGHDR, CDR2 SFDVKD. V was clipped by 7 bases and J by 1 base; unmatched bases: 1. This CDR3 region has 14 residues. The CDR3 sequence: CATRGQGNTGELFF. The DNA for the CDR3 is TGTGCCACCAGAGGACAGGGGAACACCGGGGAGCTGTTTTTT.

This clonotype was seen repeatedly, ten times or more. This sequence joins TRBV30 and TRBJ1-2; D is unclear. With 4 bases removed from V and 4 bases from J, the gap between germline ends came to 7 bases. Germline V gives CDR1 GTSNPN, CDR2 SVGIG (reference sequence). The CDR3 covers 11 residues. Written as DNA, the CDR3 is TGTGCCTGGACCCGGGTCTATGGCTACACCTTC. The encoded protein is CAWTRVYGYTF.

This clonotype was counted many times. J is TRBJ2-7 and V is TRBV19; D is undetermined. Germline CDR1 LNHDA, CDR2 SQIVND (reference sequence). V lost 3 bases and J 6 bases, leaving 9 bases between the germline ends. The CDR3 spans 12 residues. CDR3 in amino acids: CASSMDPREQYF. CDR3 sequence (DNA): TGTGCCAGTAGTATGGACCCCCGCGAGCAGTACTTC. Filled out from reference TRBV19 and TRBJ2-7, the complete variable domain reads DGGITQSPKYLFRKEGQNVTLSCEQNLNHDAMYWYRQDPGQGLRLIYYSQIVNDFQKGDIAEGYSVSREKKESFPLTVTSAQKNPTAFYLCASSMDPREQYFGPGTRLTVT.

About this clonotype: A much larger clone differs by one base, so this may be a read error. The V call is TRBV30, the J call TRBJ2-5, with unresolved D. There are 14 residues in the CDR3. The germline V gene has CDR1 GTSNPN and CDR2 SVGIG (reference sequence). With 1 base removed from V and 2 bases from J, the gap between germline ends came to 11 bases. CDR3 bases: TGTGCCTGGAGTGCCCCAGCGCGGCAAGAGACCCAGTACTTC. Amino acid sequence: CAWSAPARQETQYF.

The CDR3 region is CASSQGGMGAFF. CDR3 sequence (DNA): TGTGCCAGCAGCCAAGGTGGGATGGGTGCTTTCTTT. The J gene is TRBJ1-1, the V gene TRBV14; D gene uncertain. CDR3 length: 12 amino acids. The V gene's germline CDR1 is SGHDN and CDR2 FVKESK. V lost 1 base and J lost 11, with 11 bases in between.

This clonotype showed up many times. The chain combines TRBV6-2 or TRBV6-3 with TRBJ2-2, with 7 bases identical to TRBD2. The germline V gene has CDR1 MNHEY and CDR2 SVGEGT. This CDR3 spans 16 amino acids. With 4 bases clipped from V and 2 bases from J, the junction kept 7 bases outside the gene matches. CDR3 DNA sequence: TGTGCCAGCAGTTCAGAGCGGGAATTAAACACCGGGGAGCTGTTTTTT. This codes for CASSSERELNTGELFF.

The rearrangement uses TRBV6-1 and TRBJ1-2; 9 bases match TRBD1. Germline values: CDR1 MNHNS, CDR2 SASEGT. The CDR3 consists of 15 residues. Trimming at V came to 7 bases and at J to 2 bases, leaving 8 bases not matched to a gene. The CDR3 sequence is CASKPAGTGNYGYTF. Written as DNA, the CDR3 is TGTGCCAGCAAGCCAGCCGGGACAGGGAACTATGGCTACACCTTC.